The 13 T cell receptor beta chains below all came from one sample that was sequenced in a study of T cells after yellow fever vaccination. TCRdb ran MiXCR on the 5' RACE reads and lists one entry per CDR3 protein. Altogether approximately 85,000 distinct CDR3 sequences are present, roughly 13% being singletons, with the ten largest covering around 23%. The sample here was CD8+ T cells not binding an NS4B(214-222) dextramer, sorted from PBMCs, taken roughly 20 days after the first yellow fever vaccination. Receptors were obtained from a man aged 18 to 30 who received the YFV17D yellow fever vaccine.

The chain recombines TRBV27 with TRBJ2-3; D is unresolved. The germline gives CDR1 MNHEY, CDR2 SMNVEV (reference sequence). Trimming removed 4 bases from V and 0 bases from J, with 5 bases in between. The CDR3 totals 13 residues. CDR3 coding DNA: TGTGCCAGCAGTTCGGTGAGCACAGATACGCAGTATTTT. It codes for CASSSVSTDTQYF.

This clonotype was observed a handful of times. The chain joins TRBV15 to TRBJ2-3; TRBD1 agrees at 7 bases. V trimming: 5 bases; J trimming: 2 bases; junction bases outside the gene matches: 4. This CDR3 has 14 amino acids. Germline loops: CDR1 LNHNV, CDR2 YYDKDF (reference sequence). This CDR3 reads CATSPQGSTDTQYF. DNA of the CDR3: TGTGCCACCAGCCCACAGGGGTCCACAGATACGCAGTATTTT.

This clonotype has a handful of counts. The chain links TRBV6-1 to TRBJ2-7; TRBD2 matches 7 bases. V shed 8 bases and J 0 bases; nucleotides not matched to a gene: 7. CDR1 is MNHNS and CDR2 is SASEGT in the germline V gene. CDR3 size: 14 residues. CDR3 nucleotide sequence: TGTGCCAGCTTAGGGGAGGGGAGCTCCTACGAGCAGTACTTC. Protein sequence: CASLGEGSSYEQYF.

The chain couples TRBV11-2 to TRBJ2-1; no clear D. The CDR3 runs 13 residues. Germline V gene lookup returns CDR1 SGHAT and CDR2 FQNNGV. Deletions cut 3 bases from V and 5 bases from J, with 8 bases between. The CDR3 sequence: CASSFSWDNEQFF. CDR3 DNA: TGTGCCAGCAGCTTCTCTTGGGACAATGAGCAGTTCTTC.

The gene calls are TRBV4-3 and TRBJ2-3, with TRBD2 matching over 9 bases. Trimming at V came to 0 bases and at J to 2 bases, leaving 9 bases not matched to a gene. The CDR3 extends over 18 amino acids. Per germline, CDR1 LGHNA and CDR2 YSLEER. CDR3 region: CASSQDSPAGGATDTQYF. CDR3 nucleotide sequence: TGCGCCAGCAGCCAAGATTCCCCAGCGGGGGGTGCCACAGATACGCAGTATTTT.

This clonotype showed up just a few times. The chain has TRBV7-2 and TRBJ2-7; D is uncertain. The CDR3 is 17 residues long. Germline V gene lookup returns CDR1 SGHTA and CDR2 FQGNSA. Trimming pared 4 bases from V and 3 bases from J, leaving 22 bases between. The CDR3 protein is CASSSPIASFNLYEQYF. DNA of the CDR3: TGTGCCAGCAGCTCGCCTATAGCCTCCTTTAACCTCTACGAGCAGTACTTC.

This chain uses TRBV25-1 with TRBJ2-7; D possibly matches TRBD1 or TRBD2 (5 bases each). V gave up 1 base and J gave up 4 bases, with 8 bases separating them. This CDR3 is built from 13 residues. CDR1 MGHDK and CDR2 SYGVNS come from the germline V gene. The CDR3 region has the DNA TGTGCCAGCAGTGAATTTTGGGGGTACGAGCAGTACTTC. This gives the protein CASSEFWGYEQYF.

This clonotype was found a few times. This chain joins TRBV12-3 or TRBV12-4 and TRBJ2-7; 7 bases match TRBD1. Losses at the gene ends were 2 bases for V and 3 bases for J; bases not matched to a gene: 7. The CDR3 is 15 residues long. The CDR3 DNA sequence: TGTGCCAGCAGTTTATACTTACAGGGGCACTACGAGCAGTACTTC. This sequence encodes CASSLYLQGHYEQYF.

There are many counts of this clonotype. This chain links TRBV10-3 with TRBJ1-1; D perhaps matches TRBD1 (6 bases). Germline CDR1 ENHRY, CDR2 SYGVKD. Trimming removed 10 bases at V and 8 bases at J, with 11 bases between. This CDR3 region has 10 residues. For the CDR3, the DNA is TGTGCCACTGCAGGGGCGGAAGCTTTCTTT. It yields the protein CATAGAEAFF.

This chain links TRBV6-1 with TRBJ2-5, with D perhaps matching TRBD2 (5 bases). This CDR3 has 14 residues. V lost 2 bases to trimming and J lost 5 bases, with 12 bases between them. The germline gives CDR1 MNHNS, CDR2 SASEGT. The CDR3 spells CASSESGGWETQYF. CDR3 coding DNA: TGTGCCAGCAGTGAATCGGGCGGGTGGGAGACCCAGTACTTC.

The chain recombines TRBV7-6 with TRBJ2-3, with D unclear. The germline gives CDR1 SGHVS, CDR2 FNYEAQ. This CDR3 has 13 residues. Trimming removed 1 base at V and 4 bases at J, with 6 bases between. The CDR3 loop is CASSLGEADTQYF. The CDR3, as DNA: TGTGCCAGCAGCTTAGGAGAGGCAGATACGCAGTATTTT.

A few counts support this clonotype. The V call is TRBV21-1, the J call TRBJ1-5; no DNA check was done on the table's D call, TRBD1. TRBV21-1 is listed as a pseudogene. The CDR3 has 13 residues. CDR3 loop: CGRGGISNQPQHF. DNA for the CDR3: TGTGGCAGGGGGGGCATTAGCAATCAGCCCCAGCATTTT.

This clonotype came up a few times. The V gene is TRBV6-4, the J gene TRBJ1-2; D is unclear. V was shortened by 2 bases and J by 0 bases, with 4 bases between the two germline ends. The CDR3 is 13 amino acids. Germline loops: CDR1 MRHNA, CDR2 SNTAGT. The CDR3 spells CASSDNANYGYTF. The CDR3 bases are TGTGCCAGCAGTGACAACGCTAACTATGGCTACACCTTC.